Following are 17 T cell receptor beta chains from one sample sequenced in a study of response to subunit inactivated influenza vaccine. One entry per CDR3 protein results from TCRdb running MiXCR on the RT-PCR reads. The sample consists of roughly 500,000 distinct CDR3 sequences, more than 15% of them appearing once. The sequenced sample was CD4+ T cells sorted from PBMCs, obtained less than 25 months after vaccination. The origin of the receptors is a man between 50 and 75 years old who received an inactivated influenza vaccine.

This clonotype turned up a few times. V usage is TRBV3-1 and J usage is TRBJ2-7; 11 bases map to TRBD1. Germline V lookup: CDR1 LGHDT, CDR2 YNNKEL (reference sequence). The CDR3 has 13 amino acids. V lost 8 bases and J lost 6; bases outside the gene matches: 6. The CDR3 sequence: CASGQGATLEQYF. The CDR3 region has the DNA TGTGCCAGCGGACAGGGGGCGACCCTCGAGCAGTACTTC.

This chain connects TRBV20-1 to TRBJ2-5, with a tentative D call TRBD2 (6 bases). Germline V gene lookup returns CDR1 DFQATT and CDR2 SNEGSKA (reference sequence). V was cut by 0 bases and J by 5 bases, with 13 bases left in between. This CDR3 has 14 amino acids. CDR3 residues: CSAREAGTSETQYF. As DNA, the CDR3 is TGCAGTGCTAGAGAGGCGGGGACCTCTGAGACCCAGTACTTC.

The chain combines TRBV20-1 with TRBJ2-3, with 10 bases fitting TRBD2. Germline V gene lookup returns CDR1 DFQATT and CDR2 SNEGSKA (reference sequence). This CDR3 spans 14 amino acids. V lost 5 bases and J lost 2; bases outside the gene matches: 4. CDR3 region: CSASAGGYTDTQYF. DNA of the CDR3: TGCAGTGCTTCAGCGGGGGGGTACACAGATACGCAGTATTTT.

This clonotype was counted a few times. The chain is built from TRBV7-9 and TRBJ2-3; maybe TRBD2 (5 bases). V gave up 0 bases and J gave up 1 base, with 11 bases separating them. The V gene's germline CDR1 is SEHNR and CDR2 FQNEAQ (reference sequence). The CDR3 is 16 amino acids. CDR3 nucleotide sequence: TGTGCCAGCAGCTTAGCGCGATCGAGGGGCACAGATACGCAGTATTTT. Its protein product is CASSLARSRGTDTQYF.

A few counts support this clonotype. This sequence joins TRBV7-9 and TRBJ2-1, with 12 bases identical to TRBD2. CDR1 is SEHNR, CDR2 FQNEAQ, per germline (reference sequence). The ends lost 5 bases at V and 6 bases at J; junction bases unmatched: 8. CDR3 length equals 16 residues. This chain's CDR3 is CASSARTSGEGNEQFF. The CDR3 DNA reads TGTGCCAGCAGCGCCCGGACTAGCGGGGAGGGCAATGAGCAGTTCTTC.

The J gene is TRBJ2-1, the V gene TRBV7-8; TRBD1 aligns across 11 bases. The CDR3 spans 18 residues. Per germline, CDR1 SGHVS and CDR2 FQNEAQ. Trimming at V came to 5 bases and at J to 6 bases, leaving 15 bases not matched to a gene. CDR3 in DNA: TGTGCCAGCAGCGCAGGGTGGCCTCGGGACAGGGGGATCAATGAGCAGTTCTTC. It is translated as CASSAGWPRDRGINEQFF.

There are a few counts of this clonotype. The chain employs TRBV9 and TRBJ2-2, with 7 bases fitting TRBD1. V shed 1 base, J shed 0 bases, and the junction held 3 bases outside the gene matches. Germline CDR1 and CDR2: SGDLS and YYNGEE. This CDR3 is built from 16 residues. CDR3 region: CASSVLGGANTGELFF. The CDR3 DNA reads TGTGCCAGCAGCGTATTAGGGGGCGCGAACACCGGGGAGCTGTTTTTT.

The CDR3 region has the DNA TGTGCCAGCAGCCCATGGACAGGGGAAAACAATCAGCCCCAGCATTTT. Residues: CASSPWTGENNQPQHF. This rearrangement joins TRBV6-2 or TRBV6-3 to TRBJ1-5; TRBD1 agrees at 9 bases. This CDR3 comprises 16 residues. Germline CDR1 and CDR2: MNHEY and SVGEGT. V shed 6 bases, J shed 3 bases, and the junction held 9 bases outside the gene matches.

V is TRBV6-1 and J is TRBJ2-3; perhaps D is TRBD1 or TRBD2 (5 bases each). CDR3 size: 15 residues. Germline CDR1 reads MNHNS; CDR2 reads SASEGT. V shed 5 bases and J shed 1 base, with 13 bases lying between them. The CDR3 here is CASSLRDAGTDTQYF. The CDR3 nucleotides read TGTGCCAGCAGTCTCCGGGACGCCGGCACAGATACGCAGTATTTT.

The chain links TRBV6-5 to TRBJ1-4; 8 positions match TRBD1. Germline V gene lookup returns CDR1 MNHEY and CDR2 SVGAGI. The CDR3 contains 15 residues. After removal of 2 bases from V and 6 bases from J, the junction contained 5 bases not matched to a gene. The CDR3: CASSYGQGSDEKLFF. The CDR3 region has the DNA TGTGCCAGCAGTTACGGACAGGGTTCGGATGAAAAACTGTTTTTT.

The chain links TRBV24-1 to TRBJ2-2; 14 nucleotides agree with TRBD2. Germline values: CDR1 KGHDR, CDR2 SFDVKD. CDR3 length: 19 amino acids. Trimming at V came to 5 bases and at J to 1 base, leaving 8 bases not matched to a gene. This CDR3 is CATSGHGTSGSLNTGELFF. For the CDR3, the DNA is TGTGCCACCAGTGGTCATGGGACTAGCGGGAGCCTGAACACCGGGGAGCTGTTTTTT.

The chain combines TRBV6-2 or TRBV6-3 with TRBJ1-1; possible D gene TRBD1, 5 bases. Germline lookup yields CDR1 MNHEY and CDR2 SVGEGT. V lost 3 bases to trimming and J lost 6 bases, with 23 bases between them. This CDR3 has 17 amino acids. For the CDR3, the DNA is TGTGCCAGCAGTTATGTCCGGAGGCCGGGGGGTGTCCCTGAAGCTTTCTTT. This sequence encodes CASSYVRRPGGVPEAFF.

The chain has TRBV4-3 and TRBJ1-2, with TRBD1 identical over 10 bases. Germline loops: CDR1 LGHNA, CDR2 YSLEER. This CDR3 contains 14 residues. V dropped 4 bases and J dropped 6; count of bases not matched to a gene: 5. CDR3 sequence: CASSPGTGDNGYTF. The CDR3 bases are TGCGCCAGCAGCCCCGGGACAGGGGATAATGGCTACACCTTC.

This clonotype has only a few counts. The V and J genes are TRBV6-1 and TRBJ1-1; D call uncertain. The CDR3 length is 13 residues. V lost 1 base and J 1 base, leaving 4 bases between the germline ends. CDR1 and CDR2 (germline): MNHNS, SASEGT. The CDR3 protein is CASSEVRNTEAFF. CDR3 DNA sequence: TGTGCCAGCAGTGAAGTACGGAACACTGAAGCTTTCTTT.

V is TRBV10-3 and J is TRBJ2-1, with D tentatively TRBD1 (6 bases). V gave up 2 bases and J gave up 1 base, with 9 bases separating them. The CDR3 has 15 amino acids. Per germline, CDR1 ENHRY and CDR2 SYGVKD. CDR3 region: CAISEGTMSYNEQFF. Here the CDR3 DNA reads TGTGCCATCAGTGAGGGGACAATGTCCTACAATGAGCAGTTCTTC.

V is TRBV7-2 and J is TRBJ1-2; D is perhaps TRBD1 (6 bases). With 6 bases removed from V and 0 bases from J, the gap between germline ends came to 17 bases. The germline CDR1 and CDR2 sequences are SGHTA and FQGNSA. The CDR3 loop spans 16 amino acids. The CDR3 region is CASRDFYAGANYGYTF. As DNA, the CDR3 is TGTGCCAGCAGGGACTTTTATGCAGGGGCTAACTATGGCTACACCTTC.

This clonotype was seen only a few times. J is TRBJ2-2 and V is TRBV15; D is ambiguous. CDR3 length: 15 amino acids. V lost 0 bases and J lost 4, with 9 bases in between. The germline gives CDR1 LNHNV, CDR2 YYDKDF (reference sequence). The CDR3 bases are TGTGCCACCAGCAGAGATTACGCTTCCACCGGGGAGCTGTTTTTT. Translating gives CATSRDYASTGELFF.